The 19 T cell receptor beta chains in this list originate from one sample, sequenced in a study of blood T cell repertoires in COVID-19. Sequenced by immunoSEQ multiplex PCR; TCRdb stores in-frame clones only, minus some. This repertoire shows about 280,000 clones, approximately 90% found once; its top ten account for over 4%. Input material: PBMCs or T cells enriched from blood (not recorded which). These receptors originate from a woman in her 30s with acute COVID-19.

The chain carries TRBV24-1 and TRBJ2-3; TRBD2 is a possible D gene (6 bases). In germline, CDR1 is KGHDR, CDR2 SFDVKD. The CDR3 extends over 14 amino acids. V lost 3 bases, J lost 2 bases, and 8 bases lay in between. The CDR3, as DNA: TGTGCCACCAGTGATATGGACTACACAGATACGCAGTATTTT. It is translated as CATSDMDYTDTQYF.

The sample holds one count of this clone. The V call is TRBV4-1, the J call TRBJ2-7; 9 bases match TRBD2. The CDR3 consists of 16 residues. V shed 2 bases and J 1 base; nucleotides not matched to a gene: 6. The V gene's germline CDR1 is MGHRA and CDR2 YSYEKL. The CDR3 spells CASSQRFTSGSYEQYF. In DNA, the CDR3 is TGCGCCAGCAGCCAAAGATTCACTAGCGGGTCCTACGAGCAGTACTTC.

The chain joins TRBV7-9 to TRBJ1-2, with D perhaps matching TRBD1 (5 bases). Trimming shortened V by 1 base and J by 4 bases, and 10 bases separated the two germline ends. From germline, CDR1 is SEHNR and CDR2 FQNEAQ (reference sequence). This CDR3 comprises 14 residues. The CDR3 region is CASSLDGATYGYTF. In nucleotides, the CDR3 is TGTGCCAGCAGCTTAGATGGGGCTACCTATGGCTACACCTTC.

In this sample, this clone turned up once. J is TRBJ2-3 and V is TRBV6-5; 7 bases line up with TRBD1. Germline CDR1 and CDR2: MNHEY and SVGAGI. Trimming removed 4 bases from V and 13 bases from J; junction bases left unmatched: 11. The CDR3 consists of 13 residues. The CDR3 nucleotides are TGTGCCAGCAGTTTAACAACAGGGGCGAGGGAGTATTTT. Protein sequence: CASSLTTGAREYF.

The chain's CDR3 is CASSPGLGNQPQHF. The CDR3 DNA reads TGCGCCAGCAGCCCTGGCCTTGGCAATCAGCCCCAGCATTTT. This chain joins TRBV5-1 and TRBJ1-5; unclear D gene. This CDR3 region has 14 residues. Deletions cut 4 bases from V and 2 bases from J, with 10 bases between. Germline V gene lookup returns CDR1 SGHRS and CDR2 YFSETQ.

J is TRBJ1-2 and V is TRBV28; tentatively, D is TRBD1 (6 bases). The CDR3 is 15 residues long. Germline V gene data show CDR1 as MDHEN and CDR2 as SYDVKM. V lost 6 bases, J lost 0 bases, and 14 bases lay in between. The CDR3 sequence is CASSLVEGANYGYTF. The CDR3 nucleotides are TGTGCCAGCAGCCTCGTCGAGGGGGCTAACTATGGCTACACCTTC.

The V call is TRBV11-3, the J call TRBJ2-7; 7 nucleotides match TRBD1. Germline values: CDR1 SGHNT, CDR2 YENEEA. The CDR3 is made up of 14 amino acids. V gave up 5 bases and J gave up 3 bases; unmatched junction bases: 7. In DNA, the CDR3 is TGTGCCAGCAGCCAGGCCGGGACAGACTACGAGCAGTACTTC. Translating it yields CASSQAGTDYEQYF. Drawing the rest from reference TRBV11-3 and TRBJ2-7, the complete variable domain is EAGVVQSPRYKIIEKKQPVAFWCNPISGHNTLYWYLQNLGQGPELLIRYENEEAVDDSQLPKDRFSAERLKGVDSTLKIQPAELGDSAVYLCASSQAGTDYEQYFGPGTRLTVT.

This clone was seen at least ten times. The J gene is TRBJ1-5, the V gene TRBV5-1; D is unclear. CDR1 is SGHRS and CDR2 is YFSETQ in the germline V gene. CDR3 length equals 13 residues. The V end was cut by 2 bases, the J end by 7 bases, with 10 bases between. The CDR3 nucleotides are TGCGCCAGCAGCTTTGAGGGAGGACAGCCCCAGCATTTT. Translating it yields CASSFEGGQPQHF.

The CDR3 nucleotides are TGTGCCAGCAGAAGAAAAGGACAGGGGAACGGTGGCTACACCTTC. It codes for CASRRKGQGNGGYTF. The chain recombines TRBV27 with TRBJ1-2; TRBD1 aligns across 9 bases. This CDR3 has 15 amino acids. J lost 7 bases, V lost 6 bases, and 12 bases had no gene match. Germline values: CDR1 MNHEY, CDR2 SMNVEV (reference sequence).

The chain uses TRBV20-1 and TRBJ1-2; D gene uncertain. CDR3 length: 11 residues. CDR1 is DFQATT and CDR2 is SNEGSKA in the germline V gene (reference sequence). V lost 4 bases and J 4 bases, leaving 7 bases between the germline ends. The CDR3 nucleotides are TGCAGTGCTACGCTAGGCTATGGCTACACCTTC. Translated, it gives CSATLGYGYTF.

V usage is TRBV3-1 (or the pseudogene TRBV3-2) and J usage is TRBJ2-2; D not resolved. In germline, CDR1 is LGHDT, CDR2 YNNKEL (reference sequence). Trimming pared 2 bases from V and 4 bases from J, leaving 8 bases between. The CDR3 is 14 amino acids. The CDR3 DNA sequence: TGTGCCAGCAGCCAATCGGTAGCCACCGGGGAGCTGTTTTTT. Encoded protein: CASSQSVATGELFF.

The chain carries TRBV15 and TRBJ2-1, with 16 bases matching TRBD2. The CDR3 loop spans 19 amino acids. Trimming removed 9 bases from V and 7 bases from J; junction bases left unmatched: 18. The germline V gene has CDR1 LNHNV and CDR2 YYDKDF (reference sequence). CDR3 sequence: CATETPGTSGRAKRNEQFF. The DNA for the CDR3 is TGTGCCACTGAGACTCCCGGGACTAGCGGGAGGGCCAAAAGAAATGAGCAGTTCTTC.

The rearrangement uses TRBV9 and TRBJ2-1, with a weak D call TRBD2 (6 bases). V was clipped by 0 bases and J by 0 bases, with 13 bases between them. The germline V gene has CDR1 SGDLS and CDR2 YYNGEE. This CDR3 is built from 17 residues. Here the CDR3 reads CASSVGSGTYSYNEQFF. CDR3 bases: TGTGCCAGCAGCGTAGGGTCTGGGACTTACTCCTACAATGAGCAGTTCTTC. The full variable domain, with the rest looked up from reference TRBV9 and TRBJ2-1, is DSGVTQTPKHLITATGQRVTLRCSPRSGDLSVYWYQQSLDQGLQFLIQYYNGEERAKGNILERFSAQQFPDLHSELNLSSLELGDSALYFCASSVGSGTYSYNEQFFGPGTRLTVL.

The chain joins TRBV10-2 to TRBJ2-5, with 7 bases lining up with TRBD1. CDR1 is WSHSY, CDR2 SAAADI, per germline. The CDR3 is made up of 14 amino acids. V lost 5 bases to trimming and J lost 4 bases; unmatched junction nucleotides: 7. The CDR3 sequence is CASSIQGIGETQYF. The CDR3 bases are TGCGCCAGCAGTATACAGGGGATCGGAGAGACCCAGTACTTC.

This clone came up once. Other nucleotide sequences from this sample produce the same CDR3. The chain joins TRBV27 to TRBJ2-7; weak D call: TRBD2 (5 bases). V was trimmed by 5 bases and J by 0 bases, leaving 8 bases between them. The CDR3 consists of 13 residues. Germline V gene data show CDR1 as MNHEY and CDR2 as SMNVEV (reference sequence). The CDR3: CASSSGLSYEQYF. The CDR3 DNA follows: TGTGCCAGCAGTAGCGGCCTCTCCTACGAGCAGTACTTC.

This clone was observed once. V usage is TRBV29-1 and J usage is TRBJ2-7; 9 bases map to TRBD2. Germline trimming cut 3 bases from V and 2 bases from J; bases unmatched to any gene: 8. Germline loops: CDR1 SQVTM, CDR2 ANQGSEA. There are 15 residues in the CDR3. The CDR3 nucleotides are TGCAGCGTTGAGTTTAGCGGGAGTCCCCCCTACGAGCAGTACTTC. This sequence encodes CSVEFSGSPPYEQYF.

The chain couples TRBV29-1 to TRBJ1-2; TRBD1 is a possible D gene (5 bases). The germline gives CDR1 SQVTM, CDR2 ANQGSEA. CDR3 length equals 13 residues. Between the trimmed V and J ends, which lost 2 bases and 4 bases, there was a span of 11 bases. CDR3 DNA sequence: TGCAGCGTTGAATCGGGGGAGGGCTATGGCTACACCTTC. Protein sequence: CSVESGEGYGYTF.

This sequence joins TRBV7-9 and TRBJ1-1, with D perhaps TRBD1 (5 bases). Deletions cut 1 base from V and 4 bases from J, with 13 bases between. The CDR3 runs 15 residues. Germline-derived CDR1 and CDR2 are SEHNR and FQNEAQ (reference sequence). CDR3 bases: TGTGCCAGCAGCTTAGATGGGTCGGGGGTCACTGAAGCTTTCTTT. Amino acids: CASSLDGSGVTEAFF.

The chain recombines TRBV5-6 with TRBJ2-7; no clear D gene. The germline V and J ends were trimmed by 4 bases and 4 bases, with 6 bases remaining between them. The CDR3 totals 11 residues. The V gene's germline CDR1 is SGHDT and CDR2 YYEEEE. The CDR3 protein is CASSINYEQYF. In DNA, the CDR3 is TGTGCCAGCAGCATCAATTACGAGCAGTACTTC.